This TCR beta chain derives from a study of T cells expressing NK-cell markers. Overall study: Sequencing covered eight donors, seven HCMV-seropositive and one seronegative. Broader study findings: These clonotypes additionally ranked first within the CD3+CD56-NKG2C+ fraction of a handful of donors. About 6 donors had dominant NKG2C+ clonotypes that comprised roughly 1.0-7.5% of their CD8+ T cells.

Comment on this clonotype: Its target is unknown.

Each CDR3 protein gets one entry in TCRdb, which reprocessed the 5' RACE reads and gives no DNA. The sample has about 260,000 distinct CDR3 sequences; the top ten hold about 0.39%. CDR3 size: 13 residues. The V gene's germline CDR1 is MDHEN and CDR2 SYDVKM. The TCR sequence derives from a man between 18 and 29 years old in good health. Sequencing was carried out using blood T cells: a sorted CD56 or NKG2C T cell subset, CD4+ or CD8+ T cells, or bulk PBMC T cells (not recorded which). This rearrangement joins TRBV28 to TRBJ2-7; the D call of TRBD1 rests on TCRdb alone, since no DNA is present to check it. This CDR3 is CASSLMRGREQYF.